This T cell receptor beta chain stems from a study of blood T cell repertoires in COVID-19. The wider study: Acute and convalescent COVID-19 specimens originated in the United States, Italy and Spain. The analysed material was cDNA or gDNA that came from T cells, B-cell-depleted T cells, or PBMCs.

Original analysis: Quantification of nucleated cells was approximated via reference gene primer amplification. Sequenced by immunoSEQ multiplex PCR; TCRdb stores in-frame clones only, minus some. Clonal size and the V and J genes are those of that table, whereas D and trimming came from the DNA. The sample has about 89,000 clones; approximately 84% are singletons. The sample consisted of peripheral blood. This TCR derives from a man in his 70s with acute or convalescent COVID-19.

This chain's CDR3 is CASSFITGPQETQYF. CDR3 nucleotides: TGTGCCAGCAGCTTCATCACAGGGCCCCAAGAGACCCAGTACTTC. The V call is TRBV6-5, the J call TRBJ2-5; D is possibly TRBD1 (6 bases). In germline, CDR1 is MNHEY, CDR2 SVGAGI. The CDR3 consists of 15 residues. V lost 6 bases, J lost 1 base, and 15 bases lay in between.